These T cell receptor beta chains were read from a single sample in a study of CD8+ T cells in alopecia areata. Assay used: immunoSEQ multiplex PCR; TCRdb lists only in-frame clones, some missing. The sample carries about 290,000 clones, 58% recorded once. This specimen consisted of CD4+ T cells sorted from blood, obtained at week 24, from a patient treated with tofacitinib. Source of these receptors: a human donor with alopecia areata. Each CDR3 is given with its conserved first and last residue. The order of the fields is J gene, D gene, V gene, clone size, CDR3 DNA, CDR3 protein. A D gene is named only where the DNA matches it firmly. Size values are once, few and many counts, or a class for expanded clones, and some rows have none.

J gene: TRBJ2-5; D gene: TRBD1; V gene: TRBV7-9; clone size: NA; CDR3 DNA: TGTGCCAGCAGCCCCAGGGGGACGGGTCGCTACCAAGAGACCCAGTACTTC; CDR3 protein: CASSPRGTGRYQETQYF
J gene: TRBJ1-5; D gene: NA; V gene: TRBV29-1; clone size: few; CDR3 DNA: TGCAGCGTTGGTGGGCAGAATCAGCCCCAGCATTTT; CDR3 protein: CSVGGQNQPQHF
J gene: TRBJ1-6; D gene: NA; V gene: TRBV30; clone size: once; CDR3 DNA: TGTGCCTGGAGCCCCCTTCAGAATTCACCCCTCCACTTT; CDR3 protein: CAWSPLQNSPLHF
J gene: TRBJ1-1; D gene: NA; V gene: TRBV11-2; clone size: NA; CDR3 DNA: TGTGCCAGCACCACCATTCTGGGCACTGAAGCTTTCTTT; CDR3 protein: CASTTILGTEAFF
J gene: TRBJ2-2; D gene: NA; V gene: TRBV29-1; clone size: few; CDR3 DNA: TGCAGCGTTGGTTGGCGACTTAACACCGGGGAGCTGTTTTTT; CDR3 protein: CSVGWRLNTGELFF
J gene: TRBJ2-3; D gene: NA; V gene: TRBV6-1; clone size: NA; CDR3 DNA: TGTGCCAGCGTATCGATTCGGGGCGATACGCAGTATTTT; CDR3 protein: CASVSIRGDTQYF
J gene: TRBJ2-1; D gene: TRBD1; V gene: TRBV25-1; clone size: NA; CDR3 DNA: TGTGCCAGCAGTGAATCCCCTGGACAGGGGACTTACAATGAGCAGTTCTTC; CDR3 protein: CASSESPGQGTYNEQFF
J gene: TRBJ1-1; D gene: NA; V gene: TRBV6-1; clone size: NA; CDR3 DNA: TGTGCCAGCAGTCCCCGTTTAATCCGGGACACGGGCTGGGGCTTT; CDR3 protein: CASSPRLIRDTGWGF
J gene: TRBJ2-5; D gene: NA; V gene: TRBV7-2; clone size: few; CDR3 DNA: TGTGCCAGCAGCTCGGGCCTGGTCATGGGAGAGACCCAGTACTTC; CDR3 protein: CASSSGLVMGETQYF
J gene: TRBJ1-1; D gene: TRBD1; V gene: TRBV19; clone size: few; CDR3 DNA: TGTGCCAGTAGTATCCCTCAGGGGGGAATCACTGAAGCTTTCTTT; CDR3 protein: CASSIPQGGITEAFF
J gene: TRBJ1-5; D gene: NA; V gene: TRBV6-6; clone size: NA; CDR3 DNA: TGTGCCAGCAGCCCTTCGATGAGGAGGGCAAGCCAGCCCCAGCATTTT; CDR3 protein: CASSPSMRRASQPQHF
J gene: TRBJ2-6; D gene: TRBD1; V gene: TRBV6-5; clone size: NA; CDR3 DNA: TGTGCCAGCAGTTCTCAGGGGGCCGCTGGGGCCAACGTCCTGACTTTC; CDR3 protein: CASSSQGAAGANVLTF
J gene: TRBJ1-1; D gene: NA; V gene: TRBV23-1; clone size: NA; CDR3 DNA: TGCGCCAGCAGTCAGCAGGAACCCACTGAAGCTTTCTTT; CDR3 protein: CASSQQEPTEAFF
J gene: TRBJ1-4; D gene: NA; V gene: TRBV15; clone size: once; CDR3 DNA: TGTGCCACCAGCAGAGAAAGGAAGGAAAAACTGTTTTTT; CDR3 protein: CATSRERKEKLFF
J gene: TRBJ2-4; D gene: NA; V gene: TRBV28; clone size: NA; CDR3 DNA: TGTGCCAGCAGTTCGCAGAGAACCCAGGCAGCCAAAAACATTCAGTACTTC; CDR3 protein: CASSSQRTQAAKNIQYF
J gene: TRBJ1-1; D gene: TRBD1; V gene: TRBV10-3; clone size: NA; CDR3 DNA: TGTGCCATCAGTGATGTGCGACAGGGGGCTTGGACTGAAGCTTTCTTT; CDR3 protein: CAISDVRQGAWTEAFF
J gene: TRBJ2-1; D gene: TRBD2; V gene: TRBV11-2; clone size: few; CDR3 DNA: TGTGCCAGCAGCCGACCAGCCCGCGGGGGGGCATGGAATGAGCAGTTCTTC; CDR3 protein: CASSRPARGGAWNEQFF
J gene: TRBJ2-3; D gene: TRBD2; V gene: TRBV4-2; clone size: few; CDR3 DNA: TGTGCCAGCAACCCAACTGGACTAGCGGGGGGGAGCACAGATACGCAGTATTTT; CDR3 protein: CASNPTGLAGGSTDTQYF
J gene: TRBJ2-7; D gene: NA; V gene: TRBV30; clone size: NA; CDR3 DNA: TGTGCCTGGAGGCCCCCCGGACATAACTACGAGCAGTACTTC; CDR3 protein: CAWRPPGHNYEQYF
J gene: TRBJ1-1; D gene: TRBD1; V gene: TRBV9; clone size: NA; CDR3 DNA: TGTGCCAGCAGCGTAGAGGGGACAGGGCACACTGAAGCTTTCTTT; CDR3 protein: CASSVEGTGHTEAFF
J gene: TRBJ1-4; D gene: TRBD1; V gene: TRBV6-5; clone size: NA; CDR3 DNA: TGTGCCAGCAGTACGCGACAGGGGGCAAGTGAAAAACTGTTTTTT; CDR3 protein: CASSTRQGASEKLFF
J gene: TRBJ1-6; D gene: TRBD1; V gene: TRBV9; clone size: NA; CDR3 DNA: TGTGCCAGCAGCGCCCTGACAGGGCAACTTTATAATTCACCCCTCCACTTT; CDR3 protein: CASSALTGQLYNSPLHF
J gene: TRBJ2-2; D gene: NA; V gene: TRBV5-1; clone size: NA; CDR3 DNA: TGCGCCAGCTCCCCCGTTGGGGACGGCACCGGGGAGCTGTTTTTT; CDR3 protein: CASSPVGDGTGELFF
J gene: TRBJ2-3; D gene: NA; V gene: TRBV30; clone size: NA; CDR3 DNA: TGTGCCTGGAGTGTTATGGATACGCAGTATTTT; CDR3 protein: CAWSVMDTQYF
J gene: TRBJ2-3; D gene: NA; V gene: TRBV7-2; clone size: NA; CDR3 DNA: TGTGCCAGCAGCCATCCCCCCTTCACAGATACGCAGTATTTT; CDR3 protein: CASSHPPFTDTQYF
J gene: TRBJ1-1; D gene: NA; V gene: TRBV20-1; clone size: NA; CDR3 DNA: TGCAGTGCTAGCCACACTGAAGCTTTCTTT; CDR3 protein: CSASHTEAFF
J gene: TRBJ2-1; D gene: NA; V gene: TRBV2; clone size: NA; CDR3 DNA: TGTGCCAGCATCTTGGACTTTCACAATGAGCAGTTCTTC; CDR3 protein: CASILDFHNEQFF
J gene: TRBJ2-1; D gene: TRBD1; V gene: TRBV6-1; clone size: NA; CDR3 DNA: TGTGCCAGCAGATCAGACAGGGGATACAATGAGCAGTTCTTC; CDR3 protein: CASRSDRGYNEQFF
J gene: TRBJ1-5; D gene: NA; V gene: TRBV7-2; clone size: NA; CDR3 DNA: TGTGCCAGCAGCTTAGCGAGCAGAGGGGGGGGCAATCAGCCCCAGCATTTT; CDR3 protein: CASSLASRGGGNQPQHF
J gene: TRBJ2-6; D gene: NA; V gene: TRBV19; clone size: NA; CDR3 DNA: TGTGCCAGTAGTATCCCACCTCGTGGCTCTGGGGCCAACGTCCTGACTTTC; CDR3 protein: CASSIPPRGSGANVLTF
J gene: TRBJ1-6; D gene: NA; V gene: TRBV5-1; clone size: few; CDR3 DNA: TGCGCCAGCAGCTTGGTGCAGTCCGGCAGGAATTCACCCCTCCACTTT; CDR3 protein: CASSLVQSGRNSPLHF
J gene: TRBJ1-5; D gene: NA; V gene: TRBV30; clone size: NA; CDR3 DNA: TGTGCCTGGAGTCGCAGGGACCTAGGGTCGAAGCAGCCCCAGCATTTT; CDR3 protein: CAWSRRDLGSKQPQHF
J gene: TRBJ1-2; D gene: NA; V gene: TRBV11-2; clone size: few; CDR3 DNA: TGTGCCAGCAGCTTGGACGGACCCTATGGCTACACCTTC; CDR3 protein: CASSLDGPYGYTF
J gene: TRBJ2-2; D gene: NA; V gene: TRBV15; clone size: NA; CDR3 DNA: TGTGCCACCAGCACCGGGGGGCGGACCGGGGAGCTGTTTTTT; CDR3 protein: CATSTGGRTGELFF
J gene: TRBJ2-3; D gene: NA; V gene: TRBV29-1; clone size: NA; CDR3 DNA: TGCAGCGTTGAGGCAGGGACCCCAGATACGCAGTATTTT; CDR3 protein: CSVEAGTPDTQYF
J gene: TRBJ1-5; D gene: TRBD1; V gene: TRBV27; clone size: once; CDR3 DNA: TGTGCCAGCAGGGACAGGGTAGCCCTTAGCAATCAGCCCCAGCATTTT; CDR3 protein: CASRDRVALSNQPQHF
J gene: TRBJ1-1; D gene: TRBD1; V gene: TRBV14; clone size: once; CDR3 DNA: TGTGCCAGCAGCCAAAATACAGGGGCGCCCTTCCCGAAAGCTTTCTTT; CDR3 protein: CASSQNTGAPFPKAFF
J gene: TRBJ2-1; D gene: TRBD2; V gene: TRBV30; clone size: NA; CDR3 DNA: TGTGCCTACGGGGGGGCCCGGGGCTACAATGAGCAGTTCTTC; CDR3 protein: CAYGGARGYNEQFF
J gene: TRBJ2-1; D gene: NA; V gene: TRBV2; clone size: few; CDR3 DNA: TGTGCCAGCAGTGAAGCGCGAGAAAGTCATGAGCAGTTCTTC; CDR3 protein: CASSEARESHEQFF
J gene: TRBJ1-2; D gene: TRBD1; V gene: TRBV6-5; clone size: NA; CDR3 DNA: TGTGCCAGCAGCCCTATCAGGGGGCGAGGTGGCTACACCTTC; CDR3 protein: CASSPIRGRGGYTF